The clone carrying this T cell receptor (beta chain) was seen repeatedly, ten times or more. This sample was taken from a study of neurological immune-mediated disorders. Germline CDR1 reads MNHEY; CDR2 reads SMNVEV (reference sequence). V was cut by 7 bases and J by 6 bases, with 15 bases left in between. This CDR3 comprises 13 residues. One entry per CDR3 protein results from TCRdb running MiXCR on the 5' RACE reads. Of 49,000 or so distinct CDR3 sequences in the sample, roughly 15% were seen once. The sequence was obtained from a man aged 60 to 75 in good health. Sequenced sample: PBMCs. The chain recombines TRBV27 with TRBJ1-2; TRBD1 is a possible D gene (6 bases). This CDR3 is CASTGQMGDGYTF. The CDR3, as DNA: TGTGCCAGCACCGGACAGATGGGCGATGGCTACACCTTC.